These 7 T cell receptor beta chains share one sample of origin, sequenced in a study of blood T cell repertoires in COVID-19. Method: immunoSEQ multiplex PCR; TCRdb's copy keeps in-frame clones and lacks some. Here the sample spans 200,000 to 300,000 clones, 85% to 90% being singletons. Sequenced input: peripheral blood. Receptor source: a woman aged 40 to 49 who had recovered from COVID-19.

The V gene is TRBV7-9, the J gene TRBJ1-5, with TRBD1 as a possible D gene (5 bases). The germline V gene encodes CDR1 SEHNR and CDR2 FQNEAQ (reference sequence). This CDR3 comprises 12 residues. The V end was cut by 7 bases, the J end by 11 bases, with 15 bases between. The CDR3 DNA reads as TGTGCCAGCAAACAGGACGGGTCCACCCAGCATTTT. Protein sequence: CASKQDGSTQHF.

CDR3 region: CAISESNSGVNYGYTF. The CDR3, as DNA: TGTGCCATCAGTGAGTCGAATTCGGGGGTTAACTATGGCTACACCTTC. The chain carries TRBV10-3 and TRBJ1-2; D is perhaps TRBD1 (5 bases). The CDR3 covers 16 residues. V was pared by 0 bases and J by 1 base, with 12 bases between. CDR1 ENHRY and CDR2 SYGVKD come from the germline V gene.

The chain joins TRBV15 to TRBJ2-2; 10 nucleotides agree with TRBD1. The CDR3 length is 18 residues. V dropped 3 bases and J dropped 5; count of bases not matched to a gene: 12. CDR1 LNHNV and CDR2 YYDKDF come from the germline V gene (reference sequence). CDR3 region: CATSRERPGQGKTGELFF. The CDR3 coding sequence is TGTGCCACCAGCAGGGAGAGGCCGGGACAGGGGAAAACCGGGGAGCTGTTTTTT.

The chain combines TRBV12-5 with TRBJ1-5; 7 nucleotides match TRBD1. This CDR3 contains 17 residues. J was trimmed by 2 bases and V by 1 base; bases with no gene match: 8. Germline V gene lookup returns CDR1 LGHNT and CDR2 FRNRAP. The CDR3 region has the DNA TGTGCTAGTGGTTTGGGTGGAGGGGGCGCCGGCAATCAGCCCCAGCATTTT. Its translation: CASGLGGGGAGNQPQHF. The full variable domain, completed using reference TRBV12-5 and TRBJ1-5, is DARVTQTPRHKVTEMGQEVTMRCQPILGHNTVFWYRQTMMQGLELLAYFRNRAPLDDSGMPKDRFSAEMPDATLATLKIQPSEPRDSAVYFCASGLGGGGAGNQPQHFGDGTRLSIL.

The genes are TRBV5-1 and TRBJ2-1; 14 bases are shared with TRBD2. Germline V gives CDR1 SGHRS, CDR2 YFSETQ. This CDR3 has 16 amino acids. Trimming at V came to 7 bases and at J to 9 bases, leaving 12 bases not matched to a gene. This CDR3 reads CASETSGGAVWGEQFF. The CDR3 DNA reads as TGCGCCAGCGAGACTAGCGGGGGGGCCGTATGGGGTGAGCAGTTCTTC.

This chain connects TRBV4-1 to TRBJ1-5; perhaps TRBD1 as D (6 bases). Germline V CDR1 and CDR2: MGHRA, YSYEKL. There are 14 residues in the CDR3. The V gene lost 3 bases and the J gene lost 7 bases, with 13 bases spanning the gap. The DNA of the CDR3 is TGCGCCAGCAGCCACCGCACAGGGCCCCAGCCCCAGCATTTT. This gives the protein CASSHRTGPQPQHF.

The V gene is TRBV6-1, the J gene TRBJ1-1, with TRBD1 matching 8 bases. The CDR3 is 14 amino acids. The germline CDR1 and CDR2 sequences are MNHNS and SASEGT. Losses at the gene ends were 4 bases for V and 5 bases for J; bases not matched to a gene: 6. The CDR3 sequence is CASSVQGGLTEAFF. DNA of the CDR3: TGTGCCAGCAGTGTACAGGGGGGATTGACTGAAGCTTTCTTT.